Given below is one TCR beta chain in context. TCRdb's table, derived via immunoSEQ multiplex PCR, lists solely in-frame clones and lacks some. The table includes 300,000 to 350,000 clones, 90% to 95% detected once. These data belong to a study of blood T cell repertoires in COVID-19. The wider study: Some COVID-19 samples were acute and others convalescent; all came from the United States, Italy and Spain.

The clonotype comes from a woman in her twenties or thirties who had been exposed to COVID-19. The specimen sequenced was PBMCs or T cells enriched from blood (not recorded which).

CDR3 sequence: CASSLGGSERNEQFF. The CDR3 DNA follows: TGTGCCAGCAGCTTAGGGGGTAGCGAGCGAAATGAGCAGTTCTTC. The chain carries TRBV11-3 and TRBJ2-1; possible D gene TRBD2, 5 bases. Per the germline V gene, CDR1 is SGHNT and CDR2 is YENEEA. The CDR3 extends over 15 amino acids. Deletions cut 1 base from V and 7 bases from J, with 14 bases between.